One sample yielded the 4 T cell receptor beta chains listed below, sequenced in a study of T cell responses to AZD1222 COVID-19 vaccine. Only in-frame clones appear in the TCRdb table, and some are missing; sequencing was by immunoSEQ multiplex PCR. The top ten clones hold around 3.2% of a sample with some 94,000 clones, 87% of them seen once. The sequenced sample was peripheral blood, obtained on day 0 of AZD1222 vaccination. The receptors stem from an adult in good health.

V and J are TRBV2 and TRBJ2-7; D may be TRBD2 (5 bases). V dropped 5 bases and J dropped 3 bases, with 8 bases sitting between them. CDR3 length: 12 amino acids. Germline V gives CDR1 SNHLY, CDR2 FYNNEI. The CDR3 reads CASSRGVYEQYF. In DNA, the CDR3 is TGTGCCAGCAGTCGGGGAGTCTACGAGCAGTACTTC.

The CDR3 DNA follows: TGTGCCAGCCTTTCCAGGACAGGGTCCACCGGGGAGCTGTTTTTT. Protein: CASLSRTGSTGELFF. This rearrangement joins TRBV27 to TRBJ2-2, with 8 bases fitting TRBD1. The germline V gene encodes CDR1 MNHEY and CDR2 SMNVEV (reference sequence). The V gene end was trimmed by 8 bases and the J gene end by 4 bases; junction bases not matched to a gene: 9. The CDR3 is 15 amino acids.

The chain has TRBV24-1 and TRBJ2-7, with D tentatively TRBD2 (7 bases). CDR3 length: 13 amino acids. Per the germline V gene, CDR1 is KGHDR and CDR2 is SFDVKD. V gave up 12 bases and J gave up 8 bases, with 22 bases separating them. The CDR3: CAPRGGGTQKQYF. Written as DNA, the CDR3 is TGTGCCCCTCGAGGGGGGGGGACGCAGAAGCAGTACTTC.

The chain couples TRBV9 to TRBJ1-6; perhaps TRBD1 as D (5 bases). CDR3 size: 12 residues. Trimming took 3 bases from V and 13 from J, leaving 11 bases between them. Per the germline V gene, CDR1 is SGDLS and CDR2 is YYNGEE. The CDR3: CASSDSGTPLHF. In nucleotides, the CDR3 is TGTGCCAGCAGCGATTCCGGGACGCCCCTCCACTTT.